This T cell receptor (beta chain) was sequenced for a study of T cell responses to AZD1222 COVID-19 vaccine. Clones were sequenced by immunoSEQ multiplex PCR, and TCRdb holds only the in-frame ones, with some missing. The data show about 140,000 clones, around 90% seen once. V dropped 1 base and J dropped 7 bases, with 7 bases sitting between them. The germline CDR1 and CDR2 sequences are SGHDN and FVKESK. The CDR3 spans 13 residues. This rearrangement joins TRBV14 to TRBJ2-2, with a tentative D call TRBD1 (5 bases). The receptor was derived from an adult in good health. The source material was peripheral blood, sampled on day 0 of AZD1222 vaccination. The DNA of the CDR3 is TGTGCCAGCAGCCAAGTAAGGGGCGGGGAGCTGTTTTTT. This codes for CASSQVRGGELFF.